The rows below give T cell receptor beta chains drawn from one sample of a study of naive and memory T cell subsets. TCRdb re-analysed the UMI-ligation and nested PCR reads in MiXCR, keeping a single row per CDR3 protein. Altogether roughly 40,000 distinct CDR3 sequences are present, more than 10% being singletons, with the ten largest covering 20% to 25%. Sequenced: effector memory CD4+ T cells from blood. The receptor set was obtained from a human donor in good health. The CDR3 runs from the conserved cysteine through the conserved F or W. D genes are given only for firm matches. Where a row states a size, it is once, few, many or the class of an expanded clone; other rows omit it.

>TRBJ1-2|TRBV3-1|15|.|TRBD1
TGTGCCAGCAGCCAAGGGGACAGGGGGGCCTATGGCTACACCTTC
CASSQGDRGAYGYTF
>TRBJ2-2|TRBV12-3/TRBV12-4|12|medium-sized|.
TGTGCCAGCAGTTCAAGGACCGGGGAGCTGTTTTTT
CASSSRTGELFF
>TRBJ2-4|TRBV20-1|15|.|.
TGCAGTGCTAGTTCTGGACCCGTAGCCAAAAACATTCAGTACTTC
CSASSGPVAKNIQYF
>TRBJ2-5|TRBV5-1|16|.|.
TGCGCCAGCAGCTTGGCCAAGCTAGCCGGAGGGGAGACCCAGTACTTC
CASSLAKLAGGETQYF
>TRBJ2-1|TRBV6-1|16|medium-sized|TRBD2
TGTGCCAGCAGCGCCCGGAAGAGCGGGAAGTACAATGAGCAGTTCTTC
CASSARKSGKYNEQFF
>TRBJ2-3|TRBV20-1|16|.|.
TGCAGTGCTCCAGAAACCAAATTTGGGAGCCTAGATACGCAGTATTTT
CSAPETKFGSLDTQYF
>TRBJ2-5|TRBV7-2|14|.|.
TGTGCCAGCAGCACTGGGCCAACTCAAGAGACCCAGTACTTC
CASSTGPTQETQYF
>TRBJ2-5|TRBV19|16|many|.
TGTGCCAGTAGGAAGACCGGGACTCGATCAGAAGAGACCCAGTACTTC
CASRKTGTRSEETQYF
>TRBJ1-6|TRBV27|16|few|TRBD1
TGTGCCAGCAGGAGGGGGTACGGGACAGGGGATTCACCCCTCCACTTT
CASRRGYGTGDSPLHF
>TRBJ1-6|TRBV29-1|13|few|TRBD1
TGCAGCGTTGTACAGGGGAGAAATTCACCCCTCCACTTT
CSVVQGRNSPLHF
>TRBJ2-7|TRBV4-3|14|.|TRBD2
TGCGCCAGCAGCCAAACTAGCGGGGCCTACGAGCAGTACTTC
CASSQTSGAYEQYF
>TRBJ1-5|TRBV19|13|few|.
TGTGCCAGTAGTACACAGATCAATCAGCCCCAGCATTTT
CASSTQINQPQHF
>TRBJ1-3|TRBV5-5|17|.|.
TGTGCCAGCAGTTCTGGGGACCCTTTTCACTCTGGAAACACCATATATTTT
CASSSGDPFHSGNTIYF
>TRBJ2-7|TRBV7-2|12|many|.
TGTGCCAGCAGCTTATTTACCTACGAGCAGTACTTC
CASSLFTYEQYF
>TRBJ2-7|TRBV28|15|many|TRBD1
TGTGCCAGCAGCCCCGGGACAGGGGGCTCCTACGAGCAGTACTTC
CASSPGTGGSYEQYF
>TRBJ2-2|TRBV5-1|14|.|.
TGCGCCAGCAGCTTACAGGCGAACACCGGGGAGCTGTTTTTT
CASSLQANTGELFF
>TRBJ1-1|TRBV27|13|many|TRBD1
TGTGCCAGCAGTTTAATGCAGGGGGCCGAGGCTTTCTTT
CASSLMQGAEAFF
>TRBJ2-1|TRBV10-1|16|.|TRBD2
TGCGCCAGCAGTGGGGGGACTAGCGGAACCTACAATGAGCAGTTCTTC
CASSGGTSGTYNEQFF
>TRBJ2-3|TRBV2|16|.|.
TGTGCCAGCAGTTCCGGGACCCAGCCACGCACAGATACGCAGTATTTT
CASSSGTQPRTDTQYF
>TRBJ2-2|TRBV18|13|.|.
TGTGCCAGCTCACTAGGTTACGCCGGGGAGCTGTTTTTT
CASSLGYAGELFF
>TRBJ2-1|TRBV27|17|many|TRBD2
TGTGCCAGCAGTTCCGGCGCGGGAGGGGCTTCCTACAATGAGCAGTTCTTC
CASSSGAGGASYNEQFF
>TRBJ2-3|TRBV9|15|.|TRBD2
TGTGCCAGCAGCGTAAGCGGGATCCACACAGATACGCAGTATTTT
CASSVSGIHTDTQYF
>TRBJ2-1|TRBV18|14|few|.
TGTGCCAGCTCACTGACCGGGACACTGAATGAGCAGTTCTTC
CASSLTGTLNEQFF
>TRBJ2-1|TRBV20-1|14|many|TRBD2
TGCAGTGCCATGACCGGGACTAGACTCGATGAGCAGTTCTTC
CSAMTGTRLDEQFF
>TRBJ1-2|TRBV5-4|16|few|TRBD1
TGTGCCAGCAGCCCGGATCGACAGGGGGTCCGCTATGGCTACACCTTC
CASSPDRQGVRYGYTF
>TRBJ2-3|TRBV20-1|14|medium-sized|.
TGCAGTGCCCCTCGCTCACTCAGCACAGATACGCAGTATTTT
CSAPRSLSTDTQYF
>TRBJ2-2|TRBV20-1|14|few|.
TGCAGTGCTCCCGTTGCGGCGAACACCGGGGAGCTGTTTTTT
CSAPVAANTGELFF
>TRBJ2-5|TRBV7-2|15|once|TRBD2
TGTGCCAGCAGCTCTAGCGGGAGGGAGCAAGAGACCCAGTACTTC
CASSSSGREQETQYF
>TRBJ2-5|TRBV7-2|14|many|.
TGTGCCAGCACCACTGGACAGCCAATAGAGACCCAGTACTTC
CASTTGQPIETQYF
>TRBJ2-7|TRBV27|15|.|.
TGTGCCAGCAGTCGCTACCCCCAGGGGGGCTACGAGCAGTACTTC
CASSRYPQGGYEQYF
>TRBJ1-2|TRBV28|18|few|TRBD1
TGTGCCAGCAGTTCCACTCCGGGACAGGGGCGCTATAACTATGGCTACACCTTC
CASSSTPGQGRYNYGYTF
>TRBJ1-1|TRBV2|12|.|.
TGTGCCAGCAGTGTGCGAAGGAGGGAAGCTTTCTTT
CASSVRRREAFF
>TRBJ2-7|TRBV7-2|12|.|TRBD1
TGTGCCAGCAGCCCTGGACAGGTTCGGCAGTACTTC
CASSPGQVRQYF
>TRBJ2-5|TRBV30|13|.|TRBD2
TGTGCCTGGAAAGGGGGACTAGCGGCTACCCAGTACTTC
CAWKGGLAATQYF
>TRBJ1-2|TRBV6-5|14|.|.
TGTGCCAGCAGTTACTCGATGGGGGACTATGGCTACACCTTC
CASSYSMGDYGYTF
>TRBJ2-1|TRBV20-1|15|.|TRBD2
TGCAGTGCTAGAGATGGGACTAGCGGGAGGTTTGAGCAGTTCTTC
CSARDGTSGRFEQFF
>TRBJ2-7|TRBV2|15|many|.
TGTGCCAGCAGACCCAGCGACCGTAGCTCCTACGAGCAGTACTTC
CASRPSDRSSYEQYF
>TRBJ2-1|TRBV6-2/TRBV6-3|17|many|TRBD2
TGTGCCAGCAGTTACTCGCCCCCTAGCGGGATCTACAATGAGCAGTTCTTC
CASSYSPPSGIYNEQFF
>TRBJ2-2|TRBV20-1|16|few|TRBD2
TGCAGTGCTAGGGAGAGCGGGAGGGCCCGTGGCGGGGAGCTGTTTTTT
CSARESGRARGGELFF
>TRBJ1-4|TRBV4-1|14|few|.
TGCGCCAGCAGTAAGGGCCGATCTAATGAAAAACTGTTTTTT
CASSKGRSNEKLFF
>TRBJ2-3|TRBV6-1|17|few|TRBD2
TGTGCCAGCAGTGGATTGACTAGCGGGAGGGGAACAGATACGCAGTATTTT
CASSGLTSGRGTDTQYF
>TRBJ2-7|TRBV28|16|few|.
TGTGCCAGCAGTTACACCTCATGGACACTCTCGGGCGAGCAGTACTTC
CASSYTSWTLSGEQYF
>TRBJ2-3|TRBV19|12|.|.
TGTGCCAGTAGTATTTCTACAGATACGCAGTATTTT
CASSISTDTQYF
>TRBJ2-5|TRBV24-1|15|few|TRBD1
TGTGCCACGAGTAGGGGACAGGGGGATGGAGAGACCCAGTACTTC
CATSRGQGDGETQYF
>TRBJ2-1|TRBV5-1|14|.|.
TGCGCCAGCAGCCCGACGCAGACGGACAATGAGCAGTTCTTC
CASSPTQTDNEQFF
>TRBJ2-7|TRBV27|19|.|TRBD2
TGTGCCAGCAGTTTCGCAGGACTAGCGGGAGGGCCCGAGGGCTACGAGCAGTACTTC
CASSFAGLAGGPEGYEQYF
>TRBJ2-7|TRBV20-1|19|few|TRBD2
TGCAGTGCTAGAGGGACCCTCGGGACTAGCGGGGGGGGCTCCTACGAGCAGTACTTC
CSARGTLGTSGGGSYEQYF
>TRBJ2-1|TRBV29-1|11|medium-sized|.
TGCAGCGTTGATTTAGCAATTGAGCAGTTCTTC
CSVDLAIEQFF
>TRBJ2-2|TRBV20-1|18|medium-sized|TRBD2
TGCAGTGCTAGAGCAAGGACTAGCGGGACGACAGTAGGCGGGGAGCTGTTTTTT
CSARARTSGTTVGGELFF
>TRBJ1-5|TRBV30|15|.|TRBD1
TGTGCCTGGTCTAACAGGGGGCGAAGAAGTCAGCCCCAGCATTTT
CAWSNRGRRSQPQHF
>TRBJ2-3|TRBV6-4|14|many|TRBD2
TGTGCCAGCAGTCTAGCGGGAGGAGGGAATACGCAGTATTTT
CASSLAGGGNTQYF
>TRBJ1-2|TRBV6-2/TRBV6-3|13|many|.
TGTGCCAGCAGTCAGGACGGTAACTATGGCTACACCTTC
CASSQDGNYGYTF
>TRBJ2-6|TRBV30|18|few|.
TGTGCCTGGAGGGCTAGGACACTGAGGAGCTCTGGGGCCAACGTCCTGACTTTC
CAWRARTLRSSGANVLTF
>TRBJ2-7|TRBV14|13|many|.
TGTGCCAGCAGCCAAGATCGAGGTATCTCCCCGTACTTC
CASSQDRGISPYF
>TRBJ2-1|TRBV6-2/TRBV6-3|12|.|.
TGTGCCAGCAGCCCCACTACTAGGGAGCAGTTCTTC
CASSPTTREQFF
>TRBJ2-4|TRBV10-2|15|few|TRBD2
TGCGCCAGCAGTGAGCCGGGAGGGCCCAAAAACATTCAGTACTTC
CASSEPGGPKNIQYF
>TRBJ2-1|TRBV4-2|11|many|.
TGTGCCAGCAGCCCGGGGGATGAGCAGTTCTTC
CASSPGDEQFF
>TRBJ1-5|TRBV27|13|few|.
TGTGCCAGCAGTTTAAGGTTCCAGCAGCCCCAGCATTTT
CASSLRFQQPQHF